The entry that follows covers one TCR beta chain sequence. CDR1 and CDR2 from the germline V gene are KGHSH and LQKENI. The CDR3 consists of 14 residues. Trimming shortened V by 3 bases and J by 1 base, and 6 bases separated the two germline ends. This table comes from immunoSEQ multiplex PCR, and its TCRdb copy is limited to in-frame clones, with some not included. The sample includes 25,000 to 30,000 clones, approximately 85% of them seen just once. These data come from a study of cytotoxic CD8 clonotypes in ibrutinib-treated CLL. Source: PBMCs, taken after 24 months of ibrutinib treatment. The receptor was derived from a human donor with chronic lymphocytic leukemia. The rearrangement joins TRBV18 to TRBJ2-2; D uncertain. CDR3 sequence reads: CASSPRQNTGELFF. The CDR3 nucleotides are TGTGCCAGCTCACCGAGACAGAACACCGGGGAGCTGTTTTTT.